This T cell receptor (beta chain) was captured by sequencing in a study of blood T cell repertoires in COVID-19. Background on the study: Sample material is recorded as cDNA or gDNA derived from T cells, B-cell-depleted T cells, or PBMCs.

The CDR3 totals 13 residues. Germline CDR1 is SGHTA and CDR2 is FQGNSA. The ends were cut back, 4 bases at V and 7 bases at J, with 11 bases in the middle. Per the study methods: By means of reference gene primer amplification, nucleated cell counts were estimated. Assay used: immunoSEQ multiplex PCR; TCRdb lists only in-frame clones, some missing. Clone size and the V and J calls come from that table; the DNA yielded D and trimming. Here the sample spans 300,000 to 350,000 clones, 87% being singletons. The chain uses TRBV7-2 and TRBJ1-5; TRBD1 is a possible D gene (5 bases). Input material: peripheral blood. The TCR originated in a man in his late teens or twenties with active or convalescent COVID-19. The CDR3 reads CASSYRISQPQHF. In DNA, the CDR3 is TGTGCCAGCAGCTACAGGATTTCGCAGCCCCAGCATTTT.